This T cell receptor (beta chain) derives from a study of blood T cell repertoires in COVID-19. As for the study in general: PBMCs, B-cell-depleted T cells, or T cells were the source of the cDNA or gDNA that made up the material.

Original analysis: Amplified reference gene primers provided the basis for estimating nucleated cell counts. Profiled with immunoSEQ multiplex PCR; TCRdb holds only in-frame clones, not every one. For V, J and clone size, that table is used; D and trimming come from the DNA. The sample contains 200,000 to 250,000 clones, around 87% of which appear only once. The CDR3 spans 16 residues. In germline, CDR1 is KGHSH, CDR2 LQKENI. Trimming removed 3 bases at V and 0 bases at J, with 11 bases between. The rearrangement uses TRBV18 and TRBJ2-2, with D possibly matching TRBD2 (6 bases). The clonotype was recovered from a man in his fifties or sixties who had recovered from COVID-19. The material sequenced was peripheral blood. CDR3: CASSPGGVANTGELFF. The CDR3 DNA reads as TGTGCCAGCTCACCCGGCGGGGTCGCGAACACCGGGGAGCTGTTTTTT.